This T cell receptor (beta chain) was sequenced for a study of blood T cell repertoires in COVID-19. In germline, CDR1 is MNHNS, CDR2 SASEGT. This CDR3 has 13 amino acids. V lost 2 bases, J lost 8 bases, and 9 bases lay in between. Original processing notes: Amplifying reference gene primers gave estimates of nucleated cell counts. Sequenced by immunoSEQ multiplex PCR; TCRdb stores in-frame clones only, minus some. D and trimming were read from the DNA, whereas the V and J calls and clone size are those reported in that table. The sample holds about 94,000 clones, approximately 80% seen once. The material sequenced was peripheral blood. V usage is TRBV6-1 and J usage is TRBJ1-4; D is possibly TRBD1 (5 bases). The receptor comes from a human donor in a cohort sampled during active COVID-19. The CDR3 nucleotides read TGTGCCAGCAGTGAAAGGGGTCCGGAAAAACTGTTTTTT. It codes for CASSERGPEKLFF.